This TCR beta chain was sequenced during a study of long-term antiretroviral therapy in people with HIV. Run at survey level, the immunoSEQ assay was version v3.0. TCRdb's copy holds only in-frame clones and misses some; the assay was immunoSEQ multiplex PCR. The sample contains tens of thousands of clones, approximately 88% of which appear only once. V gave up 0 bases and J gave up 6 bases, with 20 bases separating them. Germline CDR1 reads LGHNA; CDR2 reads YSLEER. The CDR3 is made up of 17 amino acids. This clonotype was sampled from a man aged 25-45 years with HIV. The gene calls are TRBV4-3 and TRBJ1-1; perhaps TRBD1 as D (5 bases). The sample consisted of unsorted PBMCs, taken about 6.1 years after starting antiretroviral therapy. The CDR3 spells CASSQDPIPTGAAEAFF. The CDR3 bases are TGCGCCAGCAGCCAAGATCCGATTCCCACTGGGGCCGCTGAAGCTTTCTTT.